This is a list of T cell receptor beta chains from one sample in a study of T cells after somatic rescue of genetic block. Clones were sequenced by immunoSEQ multiplex PCR, and TCRdb holds only the in-frame ones, with some missing. The repertoire holds approximately 70,000 clones, with roughly 93% as singletons. Input material: peripheral blood mononuclear cells (PBMCs). Receptors originate from a man in his thirties or forties. The CDR3 runs from the conserved cysteine through the conserved F or W. A D gene is named only where the DNA matches it firmly. Some rows mark clone size as missing; the rest say once, few, many or name a class of expanded clone.

.,TRBJ2-7,.,TRBV5-1,TGCGCCAGCGGTTTGGGCTTGAACTACGAGCAGTACTTC,CASGLGLNYEQYF
.,TRBJ2-7,.,TRBV7-9,TGTGCCAGCAGCTTAGGGGGTTTCAACGAGCAGTACTTC,CASSLGGFNEQYF
.,TRBJ2-7,.,TRBV5-1,TGCGCCAGCAGCTTGGAAGGCAGCTACGAGCAGTACTTC,CASSLEGSYEQYF
.,TRBJ2-3,TRBD1,TRBV10-1,TGCGCCAGCAGGGACAGGGAGACAGATACGCAGTATTTT,CASRDRETDTQYF
.,TRBJ2-7,.,TRBV6-1,TGTGCCAGCAGTGAATTGAGGTGGGAGTACGAGCAGTACTTC,CASSELRWEYEQYF
.,TRBJ1-6,.,TRBV19,TGTGCCAGTAGCCCCCGGGAGAGCTCCTATAATTCACCCCTCCACTTT,CASSPRESSYNSPLHF
.,TRBJ1-2,.,TRBV6-5,TGTGCCAGCAGCTTACAGGGAGGCTATGGCTACACCTTC,CASSLQGGYGYTF
.,TRBJ2-1,TRBD2,TRBV2,TGTGCCAGCCGACTAGCGGGAGGATACAATGAGCAGTTCTTC,CASRLAGGYNEQFF
.,TRBJ2-7,.,TRBV20-1,TGCAGTGCTAGAGCGTCGTACGAGCAGTACTTC,CSARASYEQYF
.,TRBJ2-1,TRBD2,TRBV28,TGTGCCAGCAGTTTAGGAGGAGCGGGAGGGTACAATGAGCAGTTCTTC,CASSLGGAGGYNEQFF
.,TRBJ1-2,.,TRBV6-5,TGTGCCAGCAGTTACTCCCAGGACAGCTATGGCTACACCTTC,CASSYSQDSYGYTF
.,TRBJ2-1,.,TRBV28,TGTGCCAGCAGTCCGGGATCCGGTTACAATGAGCAGTTCTTC,CASSPGSGYNEQFF
once,TRBJ1-2,.,TRBV5-8,TGTGCCAGCAGCTTACGTATGGGCTATGGCTACACCTTC,CASSLRMGYGYTF
.,TRBJ2-7,.,TRBV6-1,TGTGCCAGCAGTGAGTATACAGGATCCTACGAGCAGTACTTC,CASSEYTGSYEQYF
.,TRBJ1-4,.,TRBV7-9,TGTGCCAGCAGCTCCCAACCAGGACGCGCGGGAGGTGAAAAACTGTTTTTT,CASSSQPGRAGGEKLFF
.,TRBJ2-6,TRBD1,TRBV25-1,TGTGCCAGCAGTGAATCGGACAGGAGCTCTGGGGCCAACGTCCTGACTTTC,CASSESDRSSGANVLTF
.,TRBJ2-1,TRBD2,TRBV25-1,TGTGCCAGCAAGACCCCCGGGACTAGCGGCTACAATGAGCAGTTCTTC,CASKTPGTSGYNEQFF
once,TRBJ2-7,TRBD2,TRBV11-2,TGTGCCAGCAGCCACATCAGACTAGCGGGAGCCTACGAGCAGTACTTC,CASSHIRLAGAYEQYF
.,TRBJ2-3,TRBD2,TRBV29-1,TGCAGCGTGGACAGCGGGGGGGCCCGCACAGATACGCAGTATTTT,CSVDSGGARTDTQYF
.,TRBJ1-2,.,TRBV25-1,TGTGCCAGCACCGAGGGGGGAGGTGGCGGCTACACCTTC,CASTEGGGGGYTF
.,TRBJ1-1,.,TRBV7-9,TGTGCCAGCATCCCGGGGAGGGGGAATGGTTGGCCTGAAGCTTTCTTT,CASIPGRGNGWPEAFF
.,TRBJ1-3,TRBD1,TRBV9,TGTGCCAGCAGCCTGGACAGGGGGCCCCTCTCTGGAAACACCATATATTTT,CASSLDRGPLSGNTIYF
once,TRBJ2-5,TRBD1,TRBV2,TGTGCCAGCAGTGGGGACAGGCAAGAGACCCAGTACTTC,CASSGDRQETQYF
.,TRBJ2-6,.,TRBV18,TGTGCCAGCTCATTTCGGAGCCCTCGCGCAGGAGCCAACGTCCTGACTTTC,CASSFRSPRAGANVLTF
few,TRBJ1-5,TRBD1,TRBV19,TGTGCCAGTAGCGGACTCGGACAGGTCGATTACAATCAGCCCCAGCATTTT,CASSGLGQVDYNQPQHF
.,TRBJ2-7,TRBD1,TRBV19,TGTGCCAGTAGTTTTCGGGACAGTCTCTCCTACGAGCAGTACTTC,CASSFRDSLSYEQYF
.,TRBJ2-1,.,TRBV28,TGTGCCAGCAGTTTTCGCGGAAGGGGTCAGTTCTTC,CASSFRGRGQFF
.,TRBJ1-5,TRBD1,TRBV13,TGTGCCAGCAGCTCCAGGACAGGTGGTCAGCCCCAGCATTTT,CASSSRTGGQPQHF
.,TRBJ2-3,.,TRBV11-2,TGTGCCAGCAGCTTAGCCCGGGGGAGGACAGATACGCAGTATTTT,CASSLARGRTDTQYF
.,TRBJ1-3,.,TRBV5-1,TGCGCCAGCAGCTCCGCAGGGTTCGGAAACACCATATATTTT,CASSSAGFGNTIYF
.,TRBJ1-6,.,TRBV5-1,TGCGCCAGCAGCTCCCAGAGCTCCTATAATTCACCCCTCCACTTT,CASSSQSSYNSPLHF
.,TRBJ2-2,TRBD2,TRBV5-4,TGTGCCAGCAGCCCTCGCGGGGGTTCTGGGGAGCTGTTTTTT,CASSPRGGSGELFF
.,TRBJ2-3,.,TRBV7-8,TGTGCCAGCAGCTTAGTACCCCAGGAACGGATCACAGATACGCAGTATTTT,CASSLVPQERITDTQYF
once,TRBJ2-7,TRBD2,TRBV7-2,TGTGCCAGCAGCTTAGGGACTAGCATCGACGAGCAGTACTTC,CASSLGTSIDEQYF
few,TRBJ1-5,TRBD1,TRBV19,TGTGCCAGTAGTATGGATACAGGGGTCGCCGACAATCAGCCCCAGCATTTT,CASSMDTGVADNQPQHF
.,TRBJ1-2,.,TRBV6-1,TGTGCCAGCAGTGAACCGTCCAGGGGCCATGGCTACACCTTC,CASSEPSRGHGYTF
.,TRBJ2-7,.,TRBV11-2,TGTGCCAGCAGCTTTGTGGTGAGCTCCTACGAGCAGTACTTC,CASSFVVSSYEQYF
.,TRBJ2-4,TRBD2,TRBV30,TGTGCCTGGAGTACCGGGACTAGCGGGGGCCAAAACATTCAGTACTTC,CAWSTGTSGGQNIQYF
.,TRBJ1-4,.,TRBV7-9,TGTGCCAGCAGCATCACCCGGGACTCAAATGAAAAACTGTTTTTT,CASSITRDSNEKLFF
.,TRBJ2-7,TRBD1,TRBV6-1,TGTGCCAGCAGCCCGGGACAGATACAATACGAGCAGTACTTC,CASSPGQIQYEQYF
.,TRBJ2-7,.,TRBV5-1,TGCGCCAGCAGCTTGAAGGCGGACTACGAGCAGTACTTC,CASSLKADYEQYF
few,TRBJ2-1,TRBD2,TRBV19,TGTGCCAGTAGTACGGGGTGGGGTAGCGGGAGTAGACACAATGAGCAGTTCTTC,CASSTGWGSGSRHNEQFF
.,TRBJ2-5,TRBD2,TRBV28,TGTGCCAGCAGGGAGGCCGGGACTAGCGGGAAGAAGACCCAGTACTTC,CASREAGTSGKKTQYF
.,TRBJ2-1,TRBD2,TRBV4-1,TGCGCCAGCAGACGTTCTAGCGGACCTTACAATGAGCTGTTCTTC,CASRRSSGPYNELFF
.,TRBJ2-5,.,TRBV2,TGTGCCAGCAGTGAGGCCCAAGAGACCCAGTACTTC,CASSEAQETQYF
.,TRBJ1-1,TRBD1,TRBV20-1,TGCGTCGGGACAGGGAGTACTGAAGCTTTCTTT,CVGTGSTEAFF
.,TRBJ1-2,TRBD1,TRBV2,TGTGCCAGCAGAGGGGACAGCTATGGCTACACCTTC,CASRGDSYGYTF
.,TRBJ1-2,.,TRBV29-1,TGCAGCGTTGAAGATCAAGGGGCCTTAGTCTACACCTTC,CSVEDQGALVYTF
.,TRBJ1-3,.,TRBV6-5,TGTGCCAGCAGTCAACCCCCAATAAGTAACACCATATATTTT,CASSQPPISNTIYF
.,TRBJ1-1,TRBD1,TRBV6-1,TGTGCCAGCAGTGAAGCCAGGGGGTACACTGAAGCTTTCTTT,CASSEARGYTEAFF
once,TRBJ1-1,.,TRBV10-3,TGTGCCACTCGCGACTGGGGTTCTGAAGCTTTCTTT,CATRDWGSEAFF
.,TRBJ1-5,.,TRBV27,TGTGCCAGCAGCAGGTTGAGCAATCAGCCCCAGCATTTT,CASSRLSNQPQHF
once,TRBJ1-2,TRBD1,TRBV19,TGTGCCAGTAGTATCCACAACCCCACCGGGACAGGGTACTATGGCTACACCTTC,CASSIHNPTGTGYYGYTF
few,TRBJ1-5,.,TRBV27,TGTGCCAGCAGTCCGACCCCGGGGCAGCCCCAGCATTTT,CASSPTPGQPQHF
once,TRBJ1-3,.,TRBV12-5,TGTGCTAGTGGCCCCATGGGGGGATATTCTGGAAACACCATATATTTT,CASGPMGGYSGNTIYF